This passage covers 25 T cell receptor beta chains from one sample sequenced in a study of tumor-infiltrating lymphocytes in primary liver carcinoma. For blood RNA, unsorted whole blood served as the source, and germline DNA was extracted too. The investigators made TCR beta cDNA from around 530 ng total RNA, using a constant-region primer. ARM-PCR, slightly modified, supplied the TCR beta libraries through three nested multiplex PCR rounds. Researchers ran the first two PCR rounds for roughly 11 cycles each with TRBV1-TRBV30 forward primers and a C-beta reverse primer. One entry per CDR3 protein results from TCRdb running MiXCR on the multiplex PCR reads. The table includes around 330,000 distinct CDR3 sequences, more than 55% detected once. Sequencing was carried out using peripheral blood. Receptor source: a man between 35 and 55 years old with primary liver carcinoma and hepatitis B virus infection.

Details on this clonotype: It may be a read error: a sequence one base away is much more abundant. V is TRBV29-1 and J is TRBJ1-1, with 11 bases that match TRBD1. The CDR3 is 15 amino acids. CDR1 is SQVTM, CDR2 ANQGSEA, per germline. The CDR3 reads CSGGDRGFSDTDAFF. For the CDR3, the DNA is TGCAGCGGGGGGGACAGGGGGTTTTCGGACACTGATGCTTTCTTT.

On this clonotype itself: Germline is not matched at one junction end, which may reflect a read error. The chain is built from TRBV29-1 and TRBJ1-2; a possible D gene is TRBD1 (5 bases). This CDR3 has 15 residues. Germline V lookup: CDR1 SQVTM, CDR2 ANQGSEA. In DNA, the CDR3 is TGCAGCGTTGGGCAAGGGACGACGGGCGGCTATCGCTACACCTTC. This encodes CSVGQGTTGGYRYTF.

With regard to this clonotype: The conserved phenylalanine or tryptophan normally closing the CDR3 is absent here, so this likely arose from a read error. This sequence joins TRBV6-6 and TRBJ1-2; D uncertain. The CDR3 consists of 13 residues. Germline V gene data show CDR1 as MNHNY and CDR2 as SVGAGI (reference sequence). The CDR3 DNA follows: TGTGCCTGCAGGCCGAGGATGAACTATGGCTACACCCTC. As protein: CACRPRMNYGYTL.

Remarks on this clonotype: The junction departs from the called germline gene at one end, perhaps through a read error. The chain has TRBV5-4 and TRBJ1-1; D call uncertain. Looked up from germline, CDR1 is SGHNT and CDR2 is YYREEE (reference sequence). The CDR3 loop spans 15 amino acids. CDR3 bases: TGTGCCAACAGCCCTTCTAGTACAGCGGACACTGAAGCTTTCTTT. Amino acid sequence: CANSPSSTADTEAFF.

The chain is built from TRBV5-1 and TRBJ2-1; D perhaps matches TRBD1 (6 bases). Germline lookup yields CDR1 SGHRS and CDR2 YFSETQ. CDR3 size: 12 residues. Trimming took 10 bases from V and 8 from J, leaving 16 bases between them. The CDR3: CASWGLLDEQFF. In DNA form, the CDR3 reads TGCGCCTCATGGGGGCTACTTGATGAGCAGTTCTTC.

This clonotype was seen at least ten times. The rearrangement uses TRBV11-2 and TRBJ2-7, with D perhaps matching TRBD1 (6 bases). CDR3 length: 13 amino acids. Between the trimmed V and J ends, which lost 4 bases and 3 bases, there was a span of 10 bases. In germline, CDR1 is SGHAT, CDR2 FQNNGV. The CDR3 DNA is TGTGCCAGCAGCTCAGGGGAAGACTACGAGCAGTACTTC. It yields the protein CASSSGEDYEQYF.

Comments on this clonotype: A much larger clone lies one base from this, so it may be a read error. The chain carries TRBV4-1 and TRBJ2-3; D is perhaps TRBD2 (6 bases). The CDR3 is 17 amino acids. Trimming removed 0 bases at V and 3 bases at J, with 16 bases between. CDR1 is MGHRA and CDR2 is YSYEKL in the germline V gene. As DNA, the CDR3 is TGCGCCAGCAGCCAAGAAAGGGACGGGAGCGTAACAGATACGCAGTATTTT. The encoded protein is CASSQERDGSVTDTQYF.

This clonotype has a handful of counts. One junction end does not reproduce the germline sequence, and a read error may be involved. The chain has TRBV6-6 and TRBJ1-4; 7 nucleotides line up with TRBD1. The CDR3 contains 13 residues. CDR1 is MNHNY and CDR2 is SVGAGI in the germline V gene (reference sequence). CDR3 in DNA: TGTACCAGCACCGGACAGGATAAGGAAAAACTGTTTTTT. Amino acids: CTSTGQDKEKLFF.

CDR3 protein: CASSPTGQYSGNTIYF. CDR3 DNA: TGCGCCAGCAGCCCCACGGGACAGTACTCTGGAAACACCATATATTTT. The chain employs TRBV5-1 and TRBJ1-3; 7 bases match TRBD1. V dropped 4 bases and J dropped 0; count of bases not matched to a gene: 7. The length of the CDR3 is 16 residues. From germline, CDR1 is SGHRS and CDR2 YFSETQ.

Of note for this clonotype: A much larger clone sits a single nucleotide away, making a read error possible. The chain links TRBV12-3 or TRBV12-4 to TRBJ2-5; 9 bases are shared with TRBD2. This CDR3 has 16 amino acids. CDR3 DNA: TGTGCCAGCAGTTTATACCGGGGACTAGCTGTAGAGATCCAGTACTTC. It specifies CASSLYRGLAVEIQYF.

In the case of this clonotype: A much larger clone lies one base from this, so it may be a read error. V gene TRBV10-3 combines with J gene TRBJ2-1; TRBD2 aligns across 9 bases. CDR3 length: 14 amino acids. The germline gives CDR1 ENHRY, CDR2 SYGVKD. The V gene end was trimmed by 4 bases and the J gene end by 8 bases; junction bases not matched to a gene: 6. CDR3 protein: CAISGSSGIDEQFF. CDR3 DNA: TGTGCCATCAGTGGGTCTAGCGGGATCGATGAGCAGTTCTTC.

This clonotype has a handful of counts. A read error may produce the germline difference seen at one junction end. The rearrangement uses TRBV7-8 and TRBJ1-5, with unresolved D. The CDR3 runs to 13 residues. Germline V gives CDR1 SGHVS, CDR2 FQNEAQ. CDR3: CVSSLMTQQPQHF. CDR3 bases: TGTGTCAGCAGCTTAATGACTCAACAGCCCCAGCATTTT.

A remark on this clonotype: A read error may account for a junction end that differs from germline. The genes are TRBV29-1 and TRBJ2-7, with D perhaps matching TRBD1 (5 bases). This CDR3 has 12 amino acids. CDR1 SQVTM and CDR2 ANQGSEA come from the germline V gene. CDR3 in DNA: TGCGGCGTACGGACACGGTCCTACGAGCAGTACTTC. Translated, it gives CGVRTRSYEQYF.

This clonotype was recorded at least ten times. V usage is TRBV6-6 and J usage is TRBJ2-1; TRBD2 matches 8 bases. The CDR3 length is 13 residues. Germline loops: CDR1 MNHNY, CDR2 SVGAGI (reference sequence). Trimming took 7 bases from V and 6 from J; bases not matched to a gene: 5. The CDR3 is CASTSGSFNEQFF. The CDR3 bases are TGTGCCAGCACCAGCGGGAGTTTCAATGAGCAGTTCTTC.

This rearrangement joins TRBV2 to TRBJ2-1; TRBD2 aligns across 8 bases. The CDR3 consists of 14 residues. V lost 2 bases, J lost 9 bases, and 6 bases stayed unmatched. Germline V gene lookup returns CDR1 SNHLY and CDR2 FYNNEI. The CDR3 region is CASSEQRREVEQFF. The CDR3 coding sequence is TGTGCCAGCAGTGAACAGAGGCGGGAGGTTGAGCAGTTCTTC.

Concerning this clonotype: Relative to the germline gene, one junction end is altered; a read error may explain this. The CDR3 protein is CSAAALGVTDTQYF. The CDR3 bases are TGCAGCGCCGCGGCCCTGGGCGTCACAGATACACAGTATTTT. The chain carries TRBV29-1 and TRBJ2-3; D is ambiguous. Germline CDR1 SQVTM, CDR2 ANQGSEA. The CDR3 covers 14 residues.

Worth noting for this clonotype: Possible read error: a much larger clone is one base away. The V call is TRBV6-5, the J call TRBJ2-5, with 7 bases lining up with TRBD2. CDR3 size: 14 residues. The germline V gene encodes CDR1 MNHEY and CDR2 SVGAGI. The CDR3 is CTSSYSNGGETQYF. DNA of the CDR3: TGTACCAGCAGTTACTCGAACGGGGGGGAGACCCAGTACTTC.

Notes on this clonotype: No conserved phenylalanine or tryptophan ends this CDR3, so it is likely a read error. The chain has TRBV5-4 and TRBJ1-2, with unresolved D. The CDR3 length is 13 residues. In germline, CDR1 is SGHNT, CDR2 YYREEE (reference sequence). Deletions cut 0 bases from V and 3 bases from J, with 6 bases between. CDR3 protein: CASSLERDYGYTV. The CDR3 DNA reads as TGTGCCAGCAGCTTGGAGAGGGACTATGGCTACACCGTC.

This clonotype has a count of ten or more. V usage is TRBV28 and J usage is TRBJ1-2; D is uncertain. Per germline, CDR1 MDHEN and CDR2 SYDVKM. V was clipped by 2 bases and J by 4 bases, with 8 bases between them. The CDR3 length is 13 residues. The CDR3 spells CASSLMVSYGYTF. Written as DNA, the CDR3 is TGTGCCAGCAGTTTAATGGTCAGCTATGGCTACACCTTC.

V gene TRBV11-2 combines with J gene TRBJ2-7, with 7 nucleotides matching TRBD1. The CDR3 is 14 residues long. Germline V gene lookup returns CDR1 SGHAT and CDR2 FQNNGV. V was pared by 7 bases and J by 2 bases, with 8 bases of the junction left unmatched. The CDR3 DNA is TGTGCCAGCAACTTGGACAGGTGGGCCTACGAGCAGTACTTC. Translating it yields CASNLDRWAYEQYF.

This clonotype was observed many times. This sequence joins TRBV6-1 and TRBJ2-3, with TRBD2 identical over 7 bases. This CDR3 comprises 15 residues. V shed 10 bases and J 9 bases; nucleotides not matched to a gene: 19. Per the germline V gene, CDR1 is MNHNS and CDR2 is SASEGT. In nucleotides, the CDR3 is TGTGCCACCCAGAAAGCCAGCGGGAAGGATGAGACGCAGTATTTT. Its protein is CATQKASGKDETQYF.

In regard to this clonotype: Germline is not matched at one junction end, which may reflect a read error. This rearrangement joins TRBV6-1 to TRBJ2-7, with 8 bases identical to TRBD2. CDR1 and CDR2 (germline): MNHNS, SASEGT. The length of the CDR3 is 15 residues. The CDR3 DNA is TGTGCCAGCAGTGAACTAAGCGGGAGAACACTCGAGCAGTATTTC. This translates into CASSELSGRTLEQYF.

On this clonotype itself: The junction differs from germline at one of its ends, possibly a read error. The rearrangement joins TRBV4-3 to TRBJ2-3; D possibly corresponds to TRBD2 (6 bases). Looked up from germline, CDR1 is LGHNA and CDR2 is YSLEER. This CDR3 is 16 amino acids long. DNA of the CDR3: TGCGCCAGCAGCCAAGATGGGGTGGGAGGCTCAGATACACAGTATTTT. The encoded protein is CASSQDGVGGSDTQYF.

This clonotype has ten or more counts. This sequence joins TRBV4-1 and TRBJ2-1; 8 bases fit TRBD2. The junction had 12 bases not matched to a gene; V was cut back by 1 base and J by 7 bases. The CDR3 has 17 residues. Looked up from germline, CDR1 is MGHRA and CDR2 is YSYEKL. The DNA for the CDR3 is TGCGCCAGCAGCCAAGGAATGAGCGGGAGCGCTAAAAATGAGCAGTTCTTC. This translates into CASSQGMSGSAKNEQFF.

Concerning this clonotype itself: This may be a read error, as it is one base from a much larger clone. The CDR3 coding sequence is TGTGCCAGCAGTGAAGAGGGGAGTTTTTTAGAGACCCAGTACTTC. This gives the protein CASSEEGSFLETQYF. The V and J genes are TRBV6-1 and TRBJ2-5; D might be TRBD1 or TRBD2, each matching 5 bases. V was trimmed by 1 base and J by 4 bases, leaving 13 bases between them. In germline, CDR1 is MNHNS, CDR2 SASEGT. The CDR3 is 15 residues long.